Presented here are 5 T cell receptor beta chains from one specimen sequenced in a study of blood T cell repertoires in COVID-19. Method: immunoSEQ multiplex PCR; TCRdb's copy keeps in-frame clones and lacks some. The data contain around 200,000 clones, less than 90% of them seen just once; the ten biggest clones take up about 4.7%. Sequenced material: PBMCs or T cells enriched from blood (not recorded which). The receptor set was obtained from a young woman who had been exposed to COVID-19.

CDR3 sequence (DNA): TGTGCCAACGATACCCCAGGGTTCTATGGCTACACCTTC. This sequence encodes CANDTPGFYGYTF. The chain links TRBV6-6 to TRBJ1-2, with D tentatively TRBD1 (5 bases). Trimming cost V 10 bases and J 4 bases, with 16 bases left between them. Germline lookup yields CDR1 MNHNY and CDR2 SVGAGI (reference sequence). This CDR3 is built from 13 residues.

This chain connects TRBV13 to TRBJ2-3; D not resolved. The CDR3 extends over 11 amino acids. The V gene lost 9 bases and the J gene lost 0 bases, with 4 bases spanning the gap. Per germline, CDR1 PRHDT and CDR2 FYEKMQ (reference sequence). The CDR3 DNA reads TGTGCCAGTCGGAGCACAGATACGCAGTATTTT. It is translated as CASRSTDTQYF. Full variable domain (outside the CDR3, taken from reference TRBV13 and TRBJ2-3): AAGVIQSPRHLIKEKRETATLKCYPIPRHDTVYWYQQGPGQDPQFLISFYEKMQSDKGSIPDRFSAQQFSDYHSELNMSSLELGDSALYFCASRSTDTQYFGPGTRLTVL.

This rearrangement joins TRBV27 to TRBJ1-5, with D possibly matching TRBD1 (5 bases). The CDR3 extends over 15 amino acids. Germline CDR1 MNHEY, CDR2 SMNVEV (reference sequence). V gave up 5 bases and J gave up 3 bases, with 14 bases separating them. The CDR3 here is CASSRIGRDNQPQHF. The CDR3 nucleotides read TGTGCCAGCAGTCGTATCGGCAGGGACAATCAGCCCCAGCATTTT.

The chain combines TRBV27 with TRBJ2-3, with 15 bases identical to TRBD2. V shed 5 bases, J shed 6 bases, and the junction held 9 bases outside the gene matches. The germline gives CDR1 MNHEY, CDR2 SMNVEV (reference sequence). CDR3 length: 17 amino acids. The CDR3, as DNA: TGTGCCAGCAGTGAATGGACTAGCGGGGGGGCCTGGGATACGCAGTATTTT. Translating gives CASSEWTSGGAWDTQYF.

V usage is TRBV6-5 and J usage is TRBJ2-3; no definite D call. Looked up from germline, CDR1 is MNHEY and CDR2 is SVGAGI. The length of the CDR3 is 15 residues. The V and J ends lost 2 bases and 8 bases respectively, with 17 bases between them. The CDR3 nucleotides read TGTGCCAGCAGTTACGAGCGCCTTGGGTCCGTTACGCAGTATTTT. Translation gives CASSYERLGSVTQYF.